This T cell receptor (beta chain) was obtained from a study of spatial heterogeneity in lung cancer. Study overall: In raw reads, more than 8.5 appearances on average were recorded for each unique TCR and UMI combination.

The V segment lost 5 bases and the J segment 5 bases; nucleotides outside the gene matches: 11. From germline, CDR1 is KGHDR and CDR2 SFDVKD. The CDR3 runs to 15 residues. Whole-study findings and limits: Counts of expanded intratumoral alpha and beta TCRs tracked tumor mutation counts.

Time point noted: sample taken at primary tumor resection. Whole RNA was taken from tumor, nontumor lung or frozen PBMC; it was then sequenced unsorted. Turning to this clonotype: No antigen is known for it.

TCRdb re-analysed the 5' RACE reads in MiXCR, keeping a single row per CDR3 protein. The sample has around 8,100 distinct CDR3 sequences, approximately 5.3% seen once. The chain has TRBV24-1 and TRBJ2-7, with 7 positions matching TRBD1. This clonotype was sampled from a male donor with early-stage non-small cell lung cancer. Source: lung tumor tissue, taken at surgery. CDR3 residues: CATSVSADRVDEQYF. The CDR3 nucleotides are TGTGCCACCAGTGTCTCCGCCGACAGGGTCGACGAGCAGTACTTC.